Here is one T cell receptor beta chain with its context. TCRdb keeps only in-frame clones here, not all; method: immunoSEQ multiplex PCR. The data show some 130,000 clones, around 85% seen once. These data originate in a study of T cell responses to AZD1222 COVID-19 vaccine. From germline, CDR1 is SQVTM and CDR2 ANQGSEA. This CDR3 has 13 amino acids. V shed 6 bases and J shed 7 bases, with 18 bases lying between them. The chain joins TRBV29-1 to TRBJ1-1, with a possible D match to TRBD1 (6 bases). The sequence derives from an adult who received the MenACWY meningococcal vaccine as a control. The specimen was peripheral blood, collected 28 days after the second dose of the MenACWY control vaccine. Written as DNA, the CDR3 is TGCAGCGTATCCCTTGCAGGGGAGCATGAAGCTTTCTTT. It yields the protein CSVSLAGEHEAFF.